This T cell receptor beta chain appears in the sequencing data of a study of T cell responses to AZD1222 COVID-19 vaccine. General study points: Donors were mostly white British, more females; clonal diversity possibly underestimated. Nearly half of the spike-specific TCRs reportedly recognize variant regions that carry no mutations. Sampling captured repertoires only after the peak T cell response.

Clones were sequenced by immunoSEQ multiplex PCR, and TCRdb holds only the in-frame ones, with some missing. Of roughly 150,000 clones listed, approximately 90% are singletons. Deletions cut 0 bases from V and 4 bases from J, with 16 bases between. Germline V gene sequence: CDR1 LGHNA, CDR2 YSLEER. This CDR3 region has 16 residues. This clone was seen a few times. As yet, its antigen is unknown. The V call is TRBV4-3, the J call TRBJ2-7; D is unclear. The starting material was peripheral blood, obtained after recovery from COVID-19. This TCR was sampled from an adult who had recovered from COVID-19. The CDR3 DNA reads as TGCGCCAGCAGCCAAGATTTTGGCCCGCTCGGGTACGAGCAGTACTTC. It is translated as CASSQDFGPLGYEQYF.